This TCR beta chain was observed in a study of blood T cell repertoires in COVID-19. Study overall: The study drew acute and convalescent COVID-19 samples from the United States, Italy and Spain.

In the authors' workflow: Nucleated cell number was recorded as an estimate derived from reference gene primer amplification. Assay used: immunoSEQ multiplex PCR; TCRdb lists only in-frame clones, some missing. The V and J calls and clone size come from that table; D and trimming were worked out from the DNA. Among approximately 200,000 clones, 86% were seen once, and the ten largest hold 8% to 10%. The CDR3 contains 15 residues. The germline V gene has CDR1 MNHEY and CDR2 SVGEGT. The junction had 12 bases not matched to a gene; V was cut back by 6 bases and J by 4 bases. This receptor was identified in a woman in her 30s who had recovered from COVID-19. Sequenced sample: PBMCs or T cells enriched from blood (not recorded which). This sequence joins TRBV6-2 or TRBV6-3 and TRBJ2-7, with 7 positions matching TRBD2. The CDR3 DNA reads as TGTGCCAGCAGCCGCGCGGGGCTAGCGGTTTACGAGCAGTACTTC. Residues: CASSRAGLAVYEQYF.